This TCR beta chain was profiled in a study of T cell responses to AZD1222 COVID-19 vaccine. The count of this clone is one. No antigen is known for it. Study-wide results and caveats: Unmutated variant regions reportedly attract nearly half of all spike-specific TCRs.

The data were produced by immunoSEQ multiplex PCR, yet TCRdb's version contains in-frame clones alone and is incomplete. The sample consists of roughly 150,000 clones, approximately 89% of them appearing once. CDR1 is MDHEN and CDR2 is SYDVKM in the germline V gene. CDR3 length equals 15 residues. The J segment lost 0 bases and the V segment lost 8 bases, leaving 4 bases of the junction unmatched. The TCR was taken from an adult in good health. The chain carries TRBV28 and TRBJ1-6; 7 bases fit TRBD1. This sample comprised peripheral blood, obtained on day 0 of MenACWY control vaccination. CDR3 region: CASRGDSSYNSPLHF. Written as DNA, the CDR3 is TGTGCCAGCCGAGGGGACAGCTCCTATAATTCACCCCTCCACTTT.